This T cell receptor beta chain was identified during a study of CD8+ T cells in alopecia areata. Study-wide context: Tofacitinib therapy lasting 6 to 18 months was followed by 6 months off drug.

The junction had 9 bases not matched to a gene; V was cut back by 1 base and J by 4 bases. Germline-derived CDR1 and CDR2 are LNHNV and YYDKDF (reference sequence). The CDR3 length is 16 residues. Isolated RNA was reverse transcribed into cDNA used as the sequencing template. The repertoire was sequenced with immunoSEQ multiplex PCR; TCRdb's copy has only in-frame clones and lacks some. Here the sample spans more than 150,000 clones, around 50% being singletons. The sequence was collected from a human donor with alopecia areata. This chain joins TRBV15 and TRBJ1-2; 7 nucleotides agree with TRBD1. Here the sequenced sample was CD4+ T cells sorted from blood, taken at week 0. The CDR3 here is CATSRAKGASTYGYTF. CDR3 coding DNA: TGTGCCACCAGCAGAGCGAAGGGGGCCTCTACCTATGGCTACACCTTC. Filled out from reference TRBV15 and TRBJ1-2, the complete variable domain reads DAMVIQNPRYQVTQFGKPVTLSCSQTLNHNVMYWYQQKSSQAPKLLFHYYDKDFNNEADTPDNFQSRRPNTSFCFLDIRSPGLGDTAMYLCATSRAKGASTYGYTFGSGTRLTVV.